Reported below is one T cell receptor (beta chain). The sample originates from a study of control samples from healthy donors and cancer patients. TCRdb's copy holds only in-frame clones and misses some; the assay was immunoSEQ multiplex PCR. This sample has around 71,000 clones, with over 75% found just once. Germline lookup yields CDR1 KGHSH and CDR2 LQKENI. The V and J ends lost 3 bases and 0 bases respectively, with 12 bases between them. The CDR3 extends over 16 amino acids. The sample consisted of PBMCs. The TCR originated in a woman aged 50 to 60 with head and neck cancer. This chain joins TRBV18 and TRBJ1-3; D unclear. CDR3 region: CASSPLIVGSGNTIYF. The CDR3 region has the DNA TGTGCCAGCTCACCTCTTATAGTGGGCTCTGGAAACACCATATATTTT. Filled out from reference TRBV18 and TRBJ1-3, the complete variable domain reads NAGVMQNPRHLVRRRGQEARLRCSPMKGHSHVYWYRQLPEEGLKFMVYLQKENIIDESGMPKERFSAEFPKEGPSILRIQQVVRGDSAAYFCASSPLIVGSGNTIYFGEGSWLTVV.